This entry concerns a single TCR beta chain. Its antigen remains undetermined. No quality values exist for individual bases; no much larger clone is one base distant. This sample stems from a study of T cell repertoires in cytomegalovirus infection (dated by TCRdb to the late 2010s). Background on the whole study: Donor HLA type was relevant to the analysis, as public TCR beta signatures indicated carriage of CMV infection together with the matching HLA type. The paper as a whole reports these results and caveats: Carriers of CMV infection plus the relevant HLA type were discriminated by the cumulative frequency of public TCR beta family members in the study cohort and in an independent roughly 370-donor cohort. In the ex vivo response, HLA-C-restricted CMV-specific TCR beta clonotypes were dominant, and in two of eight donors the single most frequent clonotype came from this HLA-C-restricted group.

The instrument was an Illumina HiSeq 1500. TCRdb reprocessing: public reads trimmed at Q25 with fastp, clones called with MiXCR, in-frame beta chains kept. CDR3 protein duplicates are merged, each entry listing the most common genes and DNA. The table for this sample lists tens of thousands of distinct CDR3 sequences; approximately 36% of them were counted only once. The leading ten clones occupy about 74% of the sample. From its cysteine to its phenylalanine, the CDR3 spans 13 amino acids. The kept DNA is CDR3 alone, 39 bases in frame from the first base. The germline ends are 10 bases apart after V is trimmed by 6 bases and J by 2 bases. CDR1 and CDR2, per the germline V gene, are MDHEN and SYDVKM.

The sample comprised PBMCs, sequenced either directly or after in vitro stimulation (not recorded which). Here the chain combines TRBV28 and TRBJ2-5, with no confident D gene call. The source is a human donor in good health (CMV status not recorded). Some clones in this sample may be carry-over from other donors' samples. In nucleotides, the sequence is TGTGCCAGCAGCACTCCTAGTCAAGAGACCCAGTACTTC. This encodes CASSTPSQETQYF.